The rows below give T cell receptor beta chains drawn from one sample of a study of shared T cell receptors in the human thymus. TCRdb's table, derived via immunoSEQ multiplex PCR, lists solely in-frame clones and lacks some. Of approximately 760,000 clones listed, 75% to 90% are singletons. A further study also used this sample, focusing on human thymus T cells.

Sequenced input: thymocytes. These receptors came from a girl in the first two years of life with a congenital heart defect. Both conserved end residues are part of each CDR3. Each record gives: V gene, clone size, D gene, J gene, CDR3 DNA, CDR3 protein. D genes are given only for firm matches. A row's size may be missing; if present it is once, few, many or a size class.

TRBV5-1	.	TRBD1	TRBJ1-2	TGCGCCAGCAGCCCGTCATCAGGGGGCCCCTATGGCTACACCTTC	CASSPSSGGPYGYTF
TRBV15	.	.	TRBJ2-1	TGTGCCACCAGCAGTACAACCTTTGTTGGCACATTGGTGATCAATGAGCAGTTCTTC	CATSSTTFVGTLVINEQFF
TRBV2	.	.	TRBJ2-3	TGTGCCAGCAGGCTTGGGACATACCGCACAGATACGCAGTATTTT	CASRLGTYRTDTQYF
TRBV30	.	.	TRBJ1-2	TGTGCCTGGAGCACCCCGGAACATGGCGGAATGATGCATGGCTACACCTTC	CAWSTPEHGGMMHGYTF
TRBV7-6	.	TRBD2	TRBJ2-7	TGTGCCAGCAGCCTAAAAAGCGGGGAAAGCTCCTACGAGCAGTACTTC	CASSLKSGESSYEQYF
TRBV4-3	.	.	TRBJ2-5	TGCGCCAGCAGCCAACTTACCCTGGGGGGGCGGGAGACCCAGTACTTC	CASSQLTLGGRETQYF
TRBV19	.	TRBD2	TRBJ2-3	TGTGCCAGTAGTGCCACCCTAGCGGGCTGGACCACAGATACGCAGTATTTT	CASSATLAGWTTDTQYF
TRBV6-1	once	TRBD1	TRBJ1-2	TGTGCCAGCAGTGAAGCATCTCGGGACAGCCGATCCCGCTATGGCTACACCTTC	CASSEASRDSRSRYGYTF
TRBV28	.	TRBD1	TRBJ1-2	TGTGCCAGCAGTTTCCGGACAGGGGACTATGGCTACACCTTC	CASSFRTGDYGYTF
TRBV10-3	once	.	TRBJ1-2	TGTGCCTTACGGGGGGAGTATGGCTACACCTTC	CALRGEYGYTF
TRBV4-3	.	TRBD2	TRBJ2-3	TGCGCCAGCAGCCCAGTTTGGCCTAGCGGGGGGGTCCTGAACAGCACAGATACGCAGTATTTT	CASSPVWPSGGVLNSTDTQYF
TRBV2	.	.	TRBJ1-2	TGTGCCAGCGGAAGAAACAGGGAAAACTATGGCTACACCTTC	CASGRNRENYGYTF
TRBV9	.	TRBD1	TRBJ1-1	TGTGCCAGCAGCGGAATCCGGGACAGGGTGAACACTGAAGCTTTCTTT	CASSGIRDRVNTEAFF
TRBV6-1	few	TRBD2	TRBJ2-3	TGTGCCAGCAGTGACATAGCGGGAACTAGCACAGATACGCAGTATTTT	CASSDIAGTSTDTQYF
TRBV18	.	TRBD2	TRBJ2-1	TGTGCCAGCTCCACAGCGGGGGGCCCTTACAATGAGCAGTTCTTC	CASSTAGGPYNEQFF
TRBV6-5	.	.	TRBJ2-1	TGTGCCAGCAGCTTCACCCGATTAGCCCCTGAGCAGTTCTTC	CASSFTRLAPEQFF
TRBV6-6	once	TRBD1	TRBJ2-6	TGTGCCAGCAGCCTCAGGGGGCCTGGGGCCAACGTCCTGACTTTC	CASSLRGPGANVLTF
TRBV27	once	.	TRBJ1-1	TGTGCCAGCAGTCTGACAGAGAACACTGAAGCTTTCTTT	CASSLTENTEAFF
TRBV7-2	.	TRBD1	TRBJ1-6	TGTGCCAGCAGCCGAAGGGACAGGGGGCCTTCACCCCTCCACTTT	CASSRRDRGPSPLHF
TRBV7-9	.	.	TRBJ1-2	TGTGCCAGCAGCTTAGCGGGGACAAACTATGGCTACACCTTC	CASSLAGTNYGYTF
TRBV6-5	once	.	TRBJ1-4	TGTGCCAGCAGTTTCGGGACTCCTTATGGAAATGAAAAACTGTTTTTT	CASSFGTPYGNEKLFF
TRBV4-1	.	.	TRBJ2-2	TGCGCCAGCTCCCCTACAGAGCCAACCAACACCGGGGAGCTGTTTTTT	CASSPTEPTNTGELFF
TRBV10-3	few	.	TRBJ2-7	TGTGCCATCAGCCACCCGTGGGGCCGGAGCTCCTACGAGCAGTACTTC	CAISHPWGRSSYEQYF
TRBV6-1	.	.	TRBJ2-3	TGTGCCAGCAGCCGCAGGTACCTTAGCACAGATACGCAGTATTTT	CASSRRYLSTDTQYF
TRBV10-3	.	.	TRBJ1-2	TGTGCCATCAGTGAGTTGGGGGGTCGGGAACGGCGCTATGGCTACACCTTC	CAISELGGRERRYGYTF
TRBV4-3	.	TRBD2	TRBJ2-1	TGCGCCAGCAGCGCCGGGAGGCCTAGCGGGGGACCAGGGGAGCAGTTCTTC	CASSAGRPSGGPGEQFF
TRBV5-1	.	TRBD1	TRBJ1-5	TGCGCCAGCAGCCCCGGGACAGGGGACACTCAGCCCCAGCATTTT	CASSPGTGDTQPQHF
TRBV4-1	once	.	TRBJ2-1	TGCGCCAGCAGCCAATGGTTGATGTTAGCGAACAATGAGCAGTTCTTC	CASSQWLMLANNEQFF
TRBV6-1	.	TRBD1	TRBJ1-2	TGTGCCAGCAGGCTGACAGGGCAACGTGGCTACACCTTC	CASRLTGQRGYTF
TRBV5-1	.	.	TRBJ1-1	TGCGCCAGCAGCTTGGTAGCCGAAACGACGAACACTGAAGCTTTCTTT	CASSLVAETTNTEAFF
TRBV7-9	once	TRBD1	TRBJ2-1	TGTGCCAGCAGCTTAGAAAGTTCAGGGGGCAGTGAGCAGTTCTTC	CASSLESSGGSEQFF
TRBV5-1	few	.	TRBJ2-7	TGCGCCAGCACCTTCGGAGGGGAAAGCTCCTACGAGCAGTACTTC	CASTFGGESSYEQYF
TRBV28	.	.	TRBJ1-1	TGCGCCAGCAGCCAAACCCCACGTTGGGGGCGAGAAGCTTTCTTT	CASSQTPRWGREAFF
TRBV7-9	.	.	TRBJ1-2	TGTGCCAGCAGCTGCACCCTCACAGAAGGCCCAGGGGCCGGTGGCTACACCTTC	CASSCTLTEGPGAGGYTF
TRBV2	.	.	TRBJ2-7	TGTGCCAGCAGAGAACGGGGGGCGTGGGGCGAGCAGTACTTC	CASRERGAWGEQYF
TRBV14	.	.	TRBJ1-6	TGTGCCAGCAGCCAAGGTGTTTTGCGGAGTACCTCGGCGCGAATCGGGGAAACTAAGTCACCCCTCCACTTT	CASSQGVLRSTSARIGETKSPLHF
TRBV28	.	.	TRBJ2-1	TGTGCCAGCAGTCTCGACAGCCATAGAAGTTCCTACAATGAGCAGTTCTTC	CASSLDSHRSSYNEQFF
TRBV5-6	.	.	TRBJ2-3	TGTGCCAGCAGCTTGGTACAGGGAGTCGCAGATACGCAGTATTTT	CASSLVQGVADTQYF
TRBV29-1	.	TRBD1	TRBJ1-2	TGCAGCGTCGGGATACGTCCATTCCGGAGGGACAGCCCCTTTAGGGGCTACACCTTC	CSVGIRPFRRDSPFRGYTF
TRBV28	.	TRBD1	TRBJ2-3	TGTGCCAGCAGTTTTCAGACTTCAGGGGGAAGGAGCACAGATACGCAGTATTTT	CASSFQTSGGRSTDTQYF
TRBV28	few	TRBD2	TRBJ2-3	TGTGCCAGCAGTTATACCCTAGCGGGGGCTCGTACGCAGTATTTT	CASSYTLAGARTQYF